This T cell receptor beta chain was identified in a study of CD8+ T cells in alopecia areata. CDR3 length: 14 amino acids. V shed 5 bases, J shed 2 bases, and the junction held 5 bases outside the gene matches. Germline V gene lookup returns CDR1 LNHNV and CDR2 YYDKDF (reference sequence). The sequencing template was cDNA reverse transcribed from extracted RNA. This table comes from immunoSEQ multiplex PCR, and its TCRdb copy is limited to in-frame clones, with some not included. The sample holds roughly 150,000 clones; around half are singletons and the top ten take 15% to 20%. This clonotype originated in a human donor with alopecia areata. This chain links TRBV15 with TRBJ2-5, with 7 bases fitting TRBD1. The source was CD8+ T cells sorted from blood, collected at week 0. The CDR3 is CATSRGQDQETQYF. The CDR3 DNA sequence: TGTGCCACCAGCCGTGGACAGGATCAAGAGACCCAGTACTTC.